The T cell receptor beta chain described here comes from a study of shared clonotypes between healthy human individuals. On the study more broadly: Three plates each covered CD4 naive and memory; CD8 naive two, CD8 memory one.

Template for every sorted-subset replicate PCR totaled 150 to 250 ng DNA, approximately 30,000 T cell genomes. Produced via immunoSEQ multiplex PCR; TCRdb's table is partial and in-frame only. The sample includes about a million clones, around 74% of them seen just once. The CDR3 contains 15 residues. V gave up 4 bases and J gave up 4 bases, with 11 bases separating them. CDR1 is KGHSH, CDR2 LQKENI, per germline. Donation came from healthy HIV-negative adults that had no recent acute infections or vaccinations. CD4+ cell separation produced CD45RA+ naive and CD45RA-negative memory subsets. About this clone itself: Other nucleotide sequences in the sample specify the same CDR3.

This chain uses TRBV18 with TRBJ2-6; tentatively, D is TRBD1 (6 bases). This sequence was found in a man aged 18 to 35 in good health. Material for sequencing was memory CD4+ T cells sorted from blood. The subset here: CD45RA-negative fraction. The CDR3 DNA reads TGTGCCAGCTCACTTCAGGGGCCAGGGGCCAACGTCCTGACTTTC. Translation: CASSLQGPGANVLTF.